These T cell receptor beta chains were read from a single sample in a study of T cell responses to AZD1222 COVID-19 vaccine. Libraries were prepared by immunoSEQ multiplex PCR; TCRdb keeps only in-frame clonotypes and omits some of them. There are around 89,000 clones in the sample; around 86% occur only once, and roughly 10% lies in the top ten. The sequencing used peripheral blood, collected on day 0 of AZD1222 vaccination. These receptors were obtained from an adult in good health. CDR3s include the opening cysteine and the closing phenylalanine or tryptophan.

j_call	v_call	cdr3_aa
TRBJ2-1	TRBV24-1	CATSDRARDSNEQFF
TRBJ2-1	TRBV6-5	CASRSSGGAYEQFF
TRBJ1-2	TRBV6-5	CASNWGTASNYGYTF
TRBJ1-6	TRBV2	CASRDDRGRSSPLHF
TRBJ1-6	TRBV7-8	CASSPLGQGRSPLHF
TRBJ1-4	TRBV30	CAWSAGTGDSRELFF
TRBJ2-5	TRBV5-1	CASSLAGGQETQYF
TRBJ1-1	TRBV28	CASSLTLGYTEAFF
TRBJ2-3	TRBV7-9	CASSSPLSTDTQYF
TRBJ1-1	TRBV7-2	CASSLWGPNTEAFF
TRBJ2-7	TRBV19	CASSIDGTGDYEQYF
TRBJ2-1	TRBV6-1	CASSVGPAGSYNEQFF
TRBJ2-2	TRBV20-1	CSASSFGQGKNTGELFF
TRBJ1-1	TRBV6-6	CASGYRRNTEAFF
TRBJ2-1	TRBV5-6	CASSSSGVMDEFF
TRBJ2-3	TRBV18	CASSLHRGSSTDTQYF